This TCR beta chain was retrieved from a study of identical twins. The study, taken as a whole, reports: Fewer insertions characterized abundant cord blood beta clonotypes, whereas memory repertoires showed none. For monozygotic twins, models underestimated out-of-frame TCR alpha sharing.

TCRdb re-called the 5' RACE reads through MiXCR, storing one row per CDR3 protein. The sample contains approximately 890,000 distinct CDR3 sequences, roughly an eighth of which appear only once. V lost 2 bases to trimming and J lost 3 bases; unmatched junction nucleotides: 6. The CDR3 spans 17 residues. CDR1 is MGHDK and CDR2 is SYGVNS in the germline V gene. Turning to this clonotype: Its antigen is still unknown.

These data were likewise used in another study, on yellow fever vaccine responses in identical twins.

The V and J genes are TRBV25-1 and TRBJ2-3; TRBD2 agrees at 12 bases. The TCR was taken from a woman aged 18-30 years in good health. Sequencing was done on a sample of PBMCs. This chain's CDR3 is CASSETTSGGLTDTQYF. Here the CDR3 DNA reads TGTGCCAGCAGTGAAACCACTAGCGGGGGGCTAACAGATACGCAGTATTTT. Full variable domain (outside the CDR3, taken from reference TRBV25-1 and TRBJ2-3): EADIYQTPRYLVIGTGKKITLECSQTMGHDKMYWYQQDPGMELHLIHYSYGVNSTEKGDLSSESTVSRIRTEHFPLTLESARPSHTSQYLCASSETTSGGLTDTQYFGPGTRLTVL.